This is a list of T cell receptor beta chains from one sample in a study of shared clonotypes between healthy human individuals. Only in-frame clones appear in the TCRdb table, and some are missing; sequencing was by immunoSEQ multiplex PCR. The table shows about 1 million clones, with about 75% occurring only once. The sequenced material came from memory CD4+ T cells sorted from blood. All receptors come from a man younger than 35 in good health. Both conserved end residues are part of each CDR3. The order of the fields is V gene, J gene, CDR3 protein.

TRBV9,TRBJ2-1,CASSLSNEQFF
TRBV5-1,TRBJ2-2,CASSLNINTGELFF
TRBV4-1,TRBJ1-5,CASSQDPQGDTSRQPQHF
TRBV11-2,TRBJ2-7,CASSLEGYEQYF
TRBV5-4,TRBJ2-4,CASSSAGSGNIQYF
TRBV5-6,TRBJ2-5,CASSLVGDTPREAQYF
TRBV7-9,TRBJ2-7,CASSLGAGAFYEQYF
TRBV4-3,TRBJ2-2,CASSQEIGNTGELFF
TRBV19,TRBJ2-2,CASSQASNTGELFF
TRBV6-1,TRBJ2-1,CASRGGGTLTNEQFF
TRBV28,TRBJ2-7,CASSPSGTSVYEQYF
TRBV5-4,TRBJ2-7,CASSLLQSYEQYF
TRBV14,TRBJ2-5,CASSQDFNSETQYF
TRBV19,TRBJ1-1,CASSINLNTEAFF
TRBV19,TRBJ1-1,CASGPGTGGTEAFF
TRBV28,TRBJ1-2,CASSFGQTYGYTF
TRBV29-1,TRBJ2-4,CSVEPGTSQNIQYF
TRBV5-6,TRBJ1-2,CASSLVGGQDYGYTF
TRBV7-8,TRBJ1-4,CASSQSWRTRATNEKLFF
TRBV2,TRBJ1-4,CASSPTGVLFF
TRBV9,TRBJ2-7,CASSGGQGAVGQYF
TRBV4-3,TRBJ2-4,CASSPARERGIQYF
TRBV20-1,TRBJ2-5,CSGGLAGAQYF